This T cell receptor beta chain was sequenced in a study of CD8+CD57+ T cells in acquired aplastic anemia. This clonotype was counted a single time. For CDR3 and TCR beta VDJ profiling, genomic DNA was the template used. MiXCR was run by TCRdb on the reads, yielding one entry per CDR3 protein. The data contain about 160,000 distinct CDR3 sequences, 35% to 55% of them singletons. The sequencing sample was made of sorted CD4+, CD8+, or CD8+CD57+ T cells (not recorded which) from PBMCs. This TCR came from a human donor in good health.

CDR3 in amino acids: CASSLTGGRSPLHF. CDR3 DNA sequence: TGTGCCAGCAGCTTGACAGGGGGCCGGTCACCCCTCCACTTT. The V gene is TRBV5-4, the J gene TRBJ1-6; 9 bases match TRBD1. This CDR3 comprises 14 residues. The trim removed 1 base at V and 10 bases at J, leaving 3 bases unmatched. The V gene's germline CDR1 is SGHNT and CDR2 YYREEE (reference sequence).